The T cell receptor (beta chain) under discussion was sequenced for a study of cytomegalovirus exposure and HLA in healthy donors. Points from the study as a whole: Later analysis found that TCR beta chains associated with HLA were more clonally expanded than other, equally common chains.

The PCR used 60 Vbeta and 13 Jbeta primers. Data came from immunoSEQ multiplex PCR; TCRdb stores just in-frame clones and leaves some out. The sample has fewer than 250,000 clones, roughly 84% seen once. The V and J ends lost 2 bases and 0 bases, in that order; junction bases with no gene match: 5. The CDR3 runs 16 residues. Germline loops: CDR1 SEHNR, CDR2 FQNEAQ (reference sequence). With regard to this clone: Its antigen is undetermined.

The chain has TRBV7-9 and TRBJ2-3; 7 bases line up with TRBD2. The material sequenced was PBMCs. The source is a human donor in good health. CDR3 sequence (DNA): TGTGCCAGCAGCTTAAAGCGGGACCAAAGCACAGATACGCAGTATTTT. This encodes CASSLKRDQSTDTQYF.